The present T cell receptor beta chain was sequenced within a study of cytotoxic CD8 clonotypes in ibrutinib-treated CLL. Overall study results and limits: The study found clonality rose at ibrutinib response, then fell toward baseline at progression. The clonality rise at ibrutinib response reflected private clonotype expansion.

Clones were read by immunoSEQ multiplex PCR, and TCRdb kept only the in-frame ones, dropping some. The data contain roughly 24,000 clones, approximately 81% of them singletons. Details on this clone: The antigen is undetermined.

The sample in question was PBMCs, obtained before ibrutinib treatment. This TCR was sampled from a human donor with chronic lymphocytic leukemia.

The CDR3 loop reads CASSYSGGGGKLFF. DNA of the CDR3: TGTGCCAGCAGTTACTCGGGTGGGGGCGGAAAACTGTTTTTT. J is TRBJ1-4 and V is TRBV6-5; weak D call: TRBD1 (6 bases). Germline assignment: CDR1 MNHEY and CDR2 SVGAGI. V lost 0 bases to trimming and J lost 10 bases, with 12 bases between them. The CDR3 extends over 14 amino acids.